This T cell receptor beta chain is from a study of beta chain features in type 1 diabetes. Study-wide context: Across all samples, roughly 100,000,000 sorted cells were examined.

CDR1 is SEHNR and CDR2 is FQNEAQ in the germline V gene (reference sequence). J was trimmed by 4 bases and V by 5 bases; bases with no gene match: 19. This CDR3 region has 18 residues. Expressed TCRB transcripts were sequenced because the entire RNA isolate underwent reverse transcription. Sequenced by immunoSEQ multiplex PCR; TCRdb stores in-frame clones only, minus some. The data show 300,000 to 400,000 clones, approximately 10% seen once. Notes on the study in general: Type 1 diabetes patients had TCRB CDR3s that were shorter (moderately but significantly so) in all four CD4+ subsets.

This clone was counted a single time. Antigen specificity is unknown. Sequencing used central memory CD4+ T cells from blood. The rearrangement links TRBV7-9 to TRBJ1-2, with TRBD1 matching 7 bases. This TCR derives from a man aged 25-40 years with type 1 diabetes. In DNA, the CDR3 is TGTGCCAGCAGCACTAACATCCCACAGGGGAAGGGATTCTATGGCTACACCTTC. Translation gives CASSTNIPQGKGFYGYTF.